This T cell receptor beta chain was retrieved from a study of response to subunit inactivated influenza vaccine. Worth noting for this clonotype: Its cognate antigen is unknown.

Whole-study results and caveats: Each seasonal flu vaccination may recruit only limited new T cells, authors suggested.

The CDR3 covers 17 residues. Germline V lookup: CDR1 KGHDR, CDR2 SFDVKD. V gave up 4 bases and J gave up 1 base; unmatched junction bases: 9. TCRdb re-analysed the RT-PCR reads in MiXCR, keeping a single row per CDR3 protein. This sample has over 650,000 distinct CDR3 sequences, with about 18% found just once. Specimen: PBMCs from blood, collected roughly 5 days after vaccination. V usage is TRBV24-1 and J usage is TRBJ2-5; 9 bases fit TRBD1. The receptor's source is a man aged 50 or older who received an inactivated influenza vaccine. The CDR3 region is CATSDTAGQGGQETQYF. Here the CDR3 DNA reads TGTGCCACCAGTGACACGGCGGGACAGGGTGGCCAAGAGACCCAGTACTTC.